This record covers a single T cell receptor beta chain. In the authors' methods: Nucleated cell number was recorded as an estimate derived from reference gene primer amplification. The table came from immunoSEQ multiplex PCR; TCRdb's copy has only in-frame clones and leaves some out. From that table come the V and J calls and clone size; the DNA was used to work out D and trimming. This table has nearly 250,000 clones, approximately 84% appearing once. This record belongs to a study of blood T cell repertoires in COVID-19. Across the whole study: Acute and convalescent COVID-19 specimens originated in the United States, Italy and Spain. Nucleic acid was either cDNA or gDNA, and it came from T cells, B-cell-depleted T cells, or PBMCs.

Germline V gene data show CDR1 as MNHEY and CDR2 as SVGAGI. The CDR3 length is 13 residues. J lost 11 bases, V lost 6 bases, and 12 bases had no gene match. Sequences were obtained from peripheral blood. This TCR derives from a woman older than 75 with acute or convalescent COVID-19. V gene TRBV6-5 combines with J gene TRBJ1-1, with TRBD1 identical over 7 bases. The CDR3 DNA reads TGTGCCAGCAGGACGGGACAGCCCACGTTGGCTTTCTTT. This gives the protein CASRTGQPTLAFF.